These 21 T cell receptor beta chains share one sample of origin, sequenced in a study of brain T cells in children with intractable seizures. Clones were sequenced by immunoSEQ multiplex PCR, and TCRdb holds only the in-frame ones, with some missing. The profile covers around 10,000 clones, with 69% appearing a single time and about 17% taken by the ten largest. The sequenced cases were selected for having the highest brain T cell transcript signatures. Here the sequenced sample was resected brain tissue, taken at surgery. These TCRs come from a girl aged 2 to 9 with tuberous sclerosis and intractable seizures.

The V gene is TRBV30, the J gene TRBJ1-2; 9 bases align to TRBD1. Germline V gene lookup returns CDR1 GTSNPN and CDR2 SVGIG (reference sequence). CDR3 length equals 14 residues. Losses at the gene ends were 3 bases for V and 8 bases for J; bases not matched to a gene: 10. Written as DNA, the CDR3 is TGTGCCTGGAGGGAAGGGACAGGGTCGGGAGGCTACACCTTC. Translated: CAWREGTGSGGYTF.

This chain connects TRBV24-1 to TRBJ1-2, with a weak D call TRBD1 (5 bases). There are 14 residues in the CDR3. Germline-derived CDR1 and CDR2 are KGHDR and SFDVKD. Trimming removed 2 bases from V and 4 bases from J, with 10 bases in between. The CDR3 DNA reads as TGTGCCACCAGTGATTCTGGCCAGGGCTATGGCTACACCTTC. Its translation: CATSDSGQGYGYTF.

V and J are TRBV18 and TRBJ2-7; D unclear. Germline V gene sequence: CDR1 KGHSH, CDR2 LQKENI. V dropped 2 bases and J dropped 6 bases, with 17 bases sitting between them. The CDR3 runs 15 residues. CDR3 protein: CASSPGQPPMAEQYF. The CDR3 region has the DNA TGTGCCAGCTCACCAGGTCAGCCCCCAATGGCCGAGCAGTACTTC.

Within the sample, this clone is medium-sized (0.01 to 0.1%). The chain links TRBV11-2 to TRBJ2-1; TRBD2 agrees at 7 bases. This CDR3 spans 17 amino acids. CDR1 is SGHAT, CDR2 FQNNGV, per germline. J gave up 4 bases and V 2 bases, and 11 bases lay outside the gene matches. The CDR3 DNA reads TGTGCCAGCAGCTTACGCCGCGCTAGCGGACCTTACAATGAGCAGTTCTTC. It codes for CASSLRRASGPYNEQFF.

The V call is TRBV3-1 (or the pseudogene TRBV3-2), the J call TRBJ1-2; D is unresolved. Deletions cut 2 bases from V and 0 bases from J, with 13 bases between. This CDR3 has 16 residues. Germline loops: CDR1 LGHDT, CDR2 YNNKEL (reference sequence). Here the CDR3 DNA reads TGTGCCAGCAGCCAAATTAACAGCGCGGCTAACTATGGCTACACCTTC. Amino acid sequence: CASSQINSAANYGYTF.

This chain uses TRBV6-1 with TRBJ1-5; no firm D call. V shed 2 bases and J shed 5 bases, with 16 bases lying between them. Germline V CDR1 and CDR2: MNHNS, SASEGT. The CDR3 covers 16 residues. CDR3 amino acids: CASSELVIRSDQPQHF. CDR3 in DNA: TGTGCCAGCAGTGAACTCGTGATTAGGTCCGATCAGCCCCAGCATTTT.

This chain joins TRBV12-3 or TRBV12-4 and TRBJ1-2; 9 nucleotides align to TRBD1. The CDR3 sequence is 13 residues long. The V and J ends lost 6 bases and 5 bases, in that order; junction bases with no gene match: 4. CDR3 nucleotide sequence: TGTGCCAGCAGCCGCGGACAGGGGTATGGCTACACCTTC. Protein sequence: CASSRGQGYGYTF.

This clone was observed once. Sequence at one end of the junction differs from germline and may be a read error. This chain joins TRBV5-5 and TRBJ1-4, with D perhaps matching TRBD1 (6 bases). The germline gives CDR1 SGHKS, CDR2 YYEKEE (reference sequence). The CDR3 runs 16 residues. CDR3 residues: CASSLTLWTANEKLLF. In nucleotides, the CDR3 is TGTGCCAGCAGCCTTACTCTATGGACAGCTAATGAAAAACTGCTTTTT.

This clone was recorded once. This rearrangement joins TRBV29-1 to TRBJ1-1, with 7 bases identical to TRBD1. V shed 5 bases, J shed 5 bases, and the junction held 8 bases outside the gene matches. In germline, CDR1 is SQVTM, CDR2 ANQGSEA. The CDR3 runs 13 residues. The CDR3 bases are TGCAGCGTTATAATGACAGGGAATACTGAAGCTTTCTTT. Amino acids: CSVIMTGNTEAFF.

The rearrangement joins TRBV7-2 to TRBJ2-5; D assignment may be TRBD1 or TRBD2 (5 bases each). This CDR3 is 15 amino acids long. Germline V gene sequence: CDR1 SGHTA, CDR2 FQGNSA. V lost 1 base and J lost 9, with 18 bases in between. The CDR3 region is CASSLDEGTRGSQYF. The CDR3 DNA reads as TGTGCCAGCAGCTTAGACGAGGGGACGAGGGGATCCCAGTACTTC.

The chain carries TRBV29-1 and TRBJ2-3, with 14 bases aligning to TRBD2. The V and J ends lost 5 bases and 6 bases, in that order; junction bases with no gene match: 7. Germline V gene data show CDR1 as SQVTM and CDR2 as ANQGSEA. This CDR3 is 15 amino acids long. The CDR3: CSVTGLAGGTDTQYF. CDR3 DNA sequence: TGCAGCGTTACCGGACTAGCGGGGGGAACCGATACGCAGTATTTT.

The rearrangement uses TRBV3-1 (or the pseudogene TRBV3-2) and TRBJ1-2, with a possible D match to TRBD1 (6 bases). The germline CDR1 and CDR2 sequences are LGHDT and YNNKEL (reference sequence). The CDR3 sequence is 14 residues long. Trimming cost V 4 bases and J 8 bases, with 17 bases left between them. CDR3 bases: TGTGCCAGCAGCCTCGAGGGGCGCAGGGGAGGCTACACCTTC. The encoded protein is CASSLEGRRGGYTF.

The gene calls are TRBV24-1 and TRBJ2-2; perhaps D is TRBD1 or TRBD2 (5 bases each). Between the trimmed V and J ends, which lost 12 bases and 2 bases, there was a span of 21 bases. Germline CDR1 KGHDR, CDR2 SFDVKD. The CDR3 has 16 residues. The CDR3 DNA sequence: TGTGCCCCCGATTGGGGACCCCAAACCAACACCGGGGAGCTGTTTTTT. Translation gives CAPDWGPQTNTGELFF.

V and J are TRBV7-8 and TRBJ2-1; 9 bases match TRBD1. The CDR3 runs 16 residues. The germline CDR1 and CDR2 sequences are SGHVS and FQNEAQ. J gave up 3 bases and V 5 bases, and 8 bases lay outside the gene matches. CDR3: CASSLGDRVDYNEQFF. CDR3 nucleotides: TGTGCCAGCAGCCTCGGGGACAGGGTGGACTACAATGAGCAGTTCTTC.

The rearrangement joins TRBV28 to TRBJ2-1; D call uncertain. The V end was cut by 2 bases, the J end by 10 bases, with 6 bases between. The CDR3 has 11 amino acids. Germline V gene sequence: CDR1 MDHEN, CDR2 SYDVKM. CDR3 protein: CASSLKLEQFF. CDR3 sequence (DNA): TGTGCCAGCAGTTTAAAGCTGGAGCAGTTCTTC.

The CDR3 DNA follows: TGCGCCAGCAGTTTTAACCCTCCCTGGACGGCCAGATATGGCTACACCTTC. It codes for CASSFNPPWTARYGYTF. V usage is TRBV5-1 and J usage is TRBJ1-2; D uncertain. Germline V CDR1 and CDR2: SGHRS, YFSETQ. V was trimmed by 5 bases and J by 5 bases, leaving 25 bases between them. The CDR3 totals 17 residues.

This rearrangement joins TRBV5-6 to TRBJ1-1, with unresolved D. The V end lost 1 base, the J end lost 11 bases, and 12 bases lay between the germline ends. Germline CDR1 is SGHDT and CDR2 is YYEEEE. The CDR3 sequence is 12 residues long. In nucleotides, the CDR3 is TGTGCCAGCAGCTTGACCGGAGGAGCGGCTTTCTTT. Translating gives CASSLTGGAAFF.

The J gene is TRBJ1-1, the V gene TRBV3-1 (or the pseudogene TRBV3-2); D unresolved. Germline CDR1 reads LGHDT; CDR2 reads YNNKEL (reference sequence). The CDR3 consists of 15 residues. Trimming took 0 bases from V and 4 from J, leaving 12 bases between them. The CDR3 DNA sequence: TGTGCCAGCAGCCAAGATGCGGCCAGAGGCACTGAAGCTTTCTTT. Its translation: CASSQDAARGTEAFF.

The chain carries TRBV7-2 and TRBJ2-2, with unresolved D. The CDR3 extends over 14 amino acids. With 1 base removed from V and 4 bases from J, the gap between germline ends came to 7 bases. Germline CDR1 is SGHTA and CDR2 is FQGNSA. DNA for the CDR3: TGTGCCAGCAGCTTAGGGTCGACCACCGGGGAGCTGTTTTTT. Residues: CASSLGSTTGELFF. The variable domain in full, completed from reference TRBV7-2 and TRBJ2-2, reads GAGVSQSPSNKVTEKGKDVELRCDPISGHTALYWYRQSLGQGLEFLIYFQGNSAPDKSGLPSDRFSAERTGGSVSTLTIQRTQQEDSAVYLCASSLGSTTGELFFGEGSRLTVL.

The chain links TRBV3-1 (or the pseudogene TRBV3-2) to TRBJ1-1; 9 nucleotides match TRBD1. The CDR3 consists of 15 residues. J lost 5 bases, V lost 4 bases, and 8 bases had no gene match. Germline V gene sequence: CDR1 LGHDT, CDR2 YNNKEL (reference sequence). CDR3 sequence: CASSPGQGLGTEAFF. CDR3 nucleotides: TGTGCCAGCAGCCCGGGACAGGGATTGGGGACTGAAGCTTTCTTT.

This clone was detected a few times. The J gene is TRBJ1-2, the V gene TRBV6-1, with D uncertain. The V gene lost 1 base and the J gene lost 4 bases, with 13 bases spanning the gap. Looked up from germline, CDR1 is MNHNS and CDR2 is SASEGT. The CDR3 extends over 15 amino acids. CDR3 in amino acids: CASSEVRTVSYGYTF. For the CDR3, the DNA is TGTGCCAGCAGTGAAGTGAGGACGGTGAGCTATGGCTACACCTTC.